This T cell receptor beta chain was sequenced in a study of T cells in women clearing cervical HPV infection. CDR1 and CDR2 from the germline V gene are SGHAT and FQNNGV. Trimming took 5 bases from V and 5 from J; bases not matched to a gene: 7. The CDR3 length is 15 residues. To note about this clone: Read coverage stops 3 residues before the CDR3 terminus; the germline J gene supplies the remainder.

The table came from immunoSEQ multiplex PCR; TCRdb's copy has only in-frame clones and leaves some out. The sample table includes fewer than 50,000 clones. The sequence came from a woman aged 18-70 years with a cervical HPV16 infection that either progressed to CIN3+ or cleared (not recorded which). The chain has TRBV11-2 and TRBJ2-5; TRBD2 matches at 11 bases. Sequenced input: blood buffy coat. The CDR3 bases that were read are TGTGCCAGCAGCGACCAACTAGCGGGGGAGGAGACC. Its protein product is CASSDQLAGEET. The complete CDR3 sequence is CASSDQLAGEETQYF.